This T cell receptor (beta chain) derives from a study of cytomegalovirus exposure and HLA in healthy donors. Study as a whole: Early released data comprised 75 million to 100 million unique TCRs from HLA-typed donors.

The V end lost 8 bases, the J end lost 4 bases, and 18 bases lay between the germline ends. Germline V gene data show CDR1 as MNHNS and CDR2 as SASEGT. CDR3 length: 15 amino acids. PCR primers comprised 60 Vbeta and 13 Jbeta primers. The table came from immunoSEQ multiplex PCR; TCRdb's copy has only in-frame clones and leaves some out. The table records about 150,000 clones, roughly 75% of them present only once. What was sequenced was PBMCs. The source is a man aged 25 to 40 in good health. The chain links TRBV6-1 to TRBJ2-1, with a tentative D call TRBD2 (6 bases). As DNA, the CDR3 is TGTGCCAGCTCCCGAGCCAGCGGGTTTTACAATGAGCAGTTCTTC. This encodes CASSRASGFYNEQFF.